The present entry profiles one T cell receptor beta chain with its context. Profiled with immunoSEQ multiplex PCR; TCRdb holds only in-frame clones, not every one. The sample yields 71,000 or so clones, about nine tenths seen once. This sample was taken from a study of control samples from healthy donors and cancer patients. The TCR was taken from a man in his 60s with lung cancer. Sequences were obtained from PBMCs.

The CDR3 protein is CASSYSWQGIHNEQFF. CDR3 coding DNA: TGTGCCAGCAGTTACTCCTGGCAGGGCATTCACAATGAGCAGTTCTTC. The V and J genes are TRBV6-5 and TRBJ2-1; the D gene is possibly TRBD1 (5 bases). CDR1 is MNHEY, CDR2 SVGAGI, per germline. The CDR3 has 16 residues. Trimming took 0 bases from V and 5 from J, leaving 14 bases between them.